A single T cell receptor beta chain is shown here with its context. This same CDR3 is encoded by further DNA sequences in the sample. The germline CDR1 and CDR2 sequences are SGHTA and FQGNSA. Germline trimming cut 5 bases from V and 4 bases from J; bases unmatched to any gene: 4. CDR3 size: 14 residues. These data originate in a study of cytomegalovirus exposure and HLA in healthy donors. Study-level background: The same platform was used for the 100 to 150 validation repertoires and the approximately 700 first-cohort repertoires, a later analysis reported.

The data were produced by immunoSEQ multiplex PCR, yet TCRdb's version contains in-frame clones alone and is incomplete. This repertoire shows around 98,000 clones, approximately 84% found once; its top ten account for about 6%. Sequencing input: PBMCs. The TCR originated in a man younger than 35 in good health and CMV-seropositive. The rearrangement uses TRBV7-2 and TRBJ2-5; the match to TRBD1 covers 10 bases. CDR3 protein: CASSPGTGVETQYF. The DNA of the CDR3 is TGTGCCAGCAGCCCAGGGACAGGGGTAGAGACCCAGTACTTC.